The T cell receptor (beta chain) described here comes from a study of blood T cell repertoires in COVID-19. Profiled with immunoSEQ multiplex PCR; TCRdb holds only in-frame clones, not every one. The sample shows over 250,000 clones, 70% to 85% of them seen only once. The germline V gene has CDR1 SGHRS and CDR2 YFSETQ. V shed 2 bases and J 5 bases; nucleotides not matched to a gene: 9. The CDR3 sequence is 15 residues long. This clone came up a few times. This sequence originates from a woman aged 80 or over with acute or convalescent COVID-19. The sample consisted of peripheral blood. J is TRBJ1-1 and V is TRBV5-1; 7 bases line up with TRBD1. CDR3 bases: TGCGCCAGCAGCTTTGGGACAGTACAAGATACTGAAGCTTTCTTT. This codes for CASSFGTVQDTEAFF.